A selection of T cell receptor beta chains follows, all from one sample in a study of blood T cell repertoires in COVID-19. The table came from immunoSEQ multiplex PCR; TCRdb's copy has only in-frame clones and leaves some out. The sample carries about 140,000 clones, around 84% recorded once. Material for sequencing was peripheral blood. These receptors were collected from a man aged 25-45 years with COVID-19, enrolled during active disease. Each CDR3 is given with its conserved first and last residue. A D gene is named only where the DNA matches it firmly. Some rows mark clone size as missing; the rest say once, few, many or name a class of expanded clone.

D	size	J	V	DNA	CDR3
TRBD2	.	TRBJ2-7	TRBV4-2	TGTGCCAGCAGGCGAGGAGGGGAGGGCGAGCAGTACTTC	CASRRGGEGEQYF
.	once	TRBJ1-5	TRBV6-5	TGTGCCAGCAGTTACTCTCCCAGGAGCAATCAGCCCCAGCATTTT	CASSYSPRSNQPQHF
.	.	TRBJ1-2	TRBV30	TGTGCCTGGAGTCCGACACATTTCGGCGGCTACACCTTC	CAWSPTHFGGYTF
TRBD1	once	TRBJ1-5	TRBV7-8	TGTGCCAGCAGCTCTCGACAGGGGGGCAATCAGCCCCAGCATTTT	CASSSRQGGNQPQHF
TRBD1	.	TRBJ1-1	TRBV6-7	TGTGCCAGCAGGGATGGGACAGCCGATAGGGCGGCTTTCTTT	CASRDGTADRAAFF
TRBD2	.	TRBJ2-3	TRBV9	TGTGCCAGCAGCCCATCACCTAGCGGGGGCACAGATACGCAGTATTTT	CASSPSPSGGTDTQYF
TRBD1	.	TRBJ2-7	TRBV10-3	TGTGCCATCAGGACCGACAGGGGTGCATACGAGCAGTACTTC	CAIRTDRGAYEQYF
.	.	TRBJ2-7	TRBV5-8	TGTGCCAGCAGCTTCGGGTACTTC	CASSFGYF
.	.	TRBJ1-3	TRBV10-3	TGTGCCATCAGACAGGGAGGGGAAAACACCATATATTTT	CAIRQGGENTIYF
.	.	TRBJ1-3	TRBV5-1	TGCGCCAGCAGCTGGGGGCCGGGGGGCTCTGGAAACACCATATATTTT	CASSWGPGGSGNTIYF
TRBD2	.	TRBJ2-1	TRBV6-5	TGTGCCAGCAGTTACGCAATAGCGGGAGCCCACAATGAGCAGTTCTTC	CASSYAIAGAHNEQFF
TRBD1	.	TRBJ1-5	TRBV6-5	TGTGCCAGCGGGACAGGGGCTAATCAGCCCCAGCATTTT	CASGTGANQPQHF
.	.	TRBJ2-1	TRBV19	TGTGCCAGTAAGGAGGCGGGACAGCTTAGAGATGAGCAGTTCTTC	CASKEAGQLRDEQFF
.	.	TRBJ1-1	TRBV11-1	TGTGCCAGCAGCTTAGGGGCGTCCGCGAAAGCTTTCTTT	CASSLGASAKAFF
TRBD1	.	TRBJ2-1	TRBV3-1/TRBV3-2	TGTGCCAGCAGCCAAGATTGGGCCCCCCGGGACAGAAACTCCTACAATGAGCAGTTCTTC	CASSQDWAPRDRNSYNEQFF
TRBD2	.	TRBJ2-5	TRBV11-2	TGTGCCAGCGTCGGGGGGTCAGAGACCCAGTACTTC	CASVGGSETQYF
.	.	TRBJ1-4	TRBV14	TGTGCCAGCAGCCAATCGTCAACTAATGAAAAACTGTTTTTT	CASSQSSTNEKLFF
TRBD2	.	TRBJ2-3	TRBV5-1	TGCGCCAGCAGCTCGGGGAAGGGAGGGCCGGCAGATACGCAGTATTTT	CASSSGKGGPADTQYF
.	.	TRBJ1-2	TRBV18	TGTGCCAGCTCACCGAAGGACAAAAACTATGGCTACACCTTC	CASSPKDKNYGYTF
TRBD2	few	TRBJ2-1	TRBV4-2	TGTGCCAGCAGCCAAGATCGACTAGCGGGCGGGAATGAGCAGTTCTTC	CASSQDRLAGGNEQFF
.	once	TRBJ1-2	TRBV30	TGTGCCTGGAGCCCGTCTAACTATGGCTACACCTTC	CAWSPSNYGYTF
.	.	TRBJ2-1	TRBV11-3	TGTGCCAGCAGCCCAGGGGCAGGCCTAGGGTACAATGAGCAGTTCTTC	CASSPGAGLGYNEQFF